This TCR beta chain came from a study of human T cells and chemical hapten exposure. Whole-study results and caveats: High-frequency TCRs, those above 1 in 1000, stayed the same after DPC sensitization. Expanded TCRs produced significantly more large CDR3 similarity clusters than controls did.

During construction of the library, unique molecular identifiers were attached to individual cDNA molecules for quantitative, reproducible TCR counting. Via MiXCR, TCRdb re-called the RACE reads, giving one row per CDR3 protein. The sample carries hundreds of thousands of distinct CDR3 sequences, nearly 6.5% recorded once. The CDR3 extends over 15 amino acids. Trimming removed 0 bases at V and 2 bases at J, with 11 bases between. CDR1 is MNHEY, CDR2 SVGAGI, per germline. This clonotype was observed many times. The antigen is not known. The time point is: patch test 2, 6 weeks after DPC sensitization. Treatment indicated: therapeutic diphenylcyclopropenone sensitization with weekly scalp DPC. Total RNA was isolated from unfractionated whole blood.

The source was whole blood, collected in connection with sensitization to the hapten diphenylcyclopropenone (DPC). The chain is built from TRBV6-5 and TRBJ2-7, with D possibly TRBD1 on 5 matching bases. The TCR sequence derives from a woman aged 18-35 years with alopecia areata. Some clones in this sample may be carry-over from other donors' samples. CDR3 sequence reads: CASSYSQGWTYEQYF. The CDR3 DNA sequence: TGTGCCAGCAGTTACTCTCAGGGCTGGACCTACGAGCAGTACTTC.